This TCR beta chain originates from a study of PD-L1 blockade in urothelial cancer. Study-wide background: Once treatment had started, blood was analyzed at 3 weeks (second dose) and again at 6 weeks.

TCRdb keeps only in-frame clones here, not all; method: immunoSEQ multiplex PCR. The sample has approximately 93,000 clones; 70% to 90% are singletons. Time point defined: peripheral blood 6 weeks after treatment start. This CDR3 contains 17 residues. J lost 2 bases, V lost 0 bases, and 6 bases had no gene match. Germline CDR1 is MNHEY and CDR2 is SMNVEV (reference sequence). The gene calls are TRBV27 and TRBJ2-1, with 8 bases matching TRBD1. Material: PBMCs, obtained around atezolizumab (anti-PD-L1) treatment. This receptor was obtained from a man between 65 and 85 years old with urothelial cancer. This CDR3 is CASSLSAGGTAYNEQFF. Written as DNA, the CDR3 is TGTGCCAGCAGTTTATCGGCAGGGGGCACGGCCTACAATGAGCAGTTCTTC.